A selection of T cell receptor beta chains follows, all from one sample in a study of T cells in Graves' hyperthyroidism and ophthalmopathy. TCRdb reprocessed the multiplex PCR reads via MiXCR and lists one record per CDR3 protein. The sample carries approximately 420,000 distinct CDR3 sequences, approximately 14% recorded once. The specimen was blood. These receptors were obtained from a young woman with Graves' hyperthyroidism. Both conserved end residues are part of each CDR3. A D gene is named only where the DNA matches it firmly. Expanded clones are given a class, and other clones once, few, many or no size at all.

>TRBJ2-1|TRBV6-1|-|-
TGTGCCAGCAGTAGGAGCGGGCGGCCCTACAATGAGCAGTTCTTC
CASSRSGRPYNEQFF
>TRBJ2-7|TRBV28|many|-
TGTGCCAGCAGTTTAGAGTCGGGCTACGAGCAGTACTTC
CASSLESGYEQYF
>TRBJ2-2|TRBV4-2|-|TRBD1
TGTGCCAGCAGCCACTGGACAGGGTTTACCGGGGAGCTGTTTTTT
CASSHWTGFTGELFF
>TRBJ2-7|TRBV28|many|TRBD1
TGTGCCAGCAGTCCCCATACAGGGGAATACGAGCAGTACTTC
CASSPHTGEYEQYF
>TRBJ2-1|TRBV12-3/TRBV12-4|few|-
TGTGCCAGCGGGGTTGGCTACTACAATGAGCAGTTCTTC
CASGVGYYNEQFF
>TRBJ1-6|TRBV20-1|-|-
TGCAGTGCTCGCCCCAGGGGTGTGGATCCACCCCTCCACTTT
CSARPRGVDPPLHF
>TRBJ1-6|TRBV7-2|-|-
TGTGCCAGCAGCGATATTTATTCACCCCTCCACTTT
CASSDIYSPLHF
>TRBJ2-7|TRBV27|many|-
TGTGCCAGCAGTTTATCGGCGGACTACGAGCAGTACTTC
CASSLSADYEQYF
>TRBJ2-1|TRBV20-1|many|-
TGCAGTGCCCCCAGGTTGAATAGTCTTCATGTGGGCAATGAGCAGTTCTTC
CSAPRLNSLHVGNEQFF
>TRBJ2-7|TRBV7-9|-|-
TGTGCCAGCAGCTTAGGGTATGGGGAAACCTACGAGCAGTACTTC
CASSLGYGETYEQYF
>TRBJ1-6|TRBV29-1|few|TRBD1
TGCAGCGTTTCAACAGGGGAATCCCCGGAGACCCTCCACTTT
CSVSTGESPETLHF
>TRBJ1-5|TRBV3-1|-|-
TGTGCCAGCAGCGACACGGGGAATCAGCCCCAGCATTTT
CASSDTGNQPQHF
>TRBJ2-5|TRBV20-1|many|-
TGCAGTGCTAGAGATGTGGAGACCCAGTACTTC
CSARDVETQYF
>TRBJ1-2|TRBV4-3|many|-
TGCGCCAGCAGCCAAGTTAAAGGGAACTATGGCTACACCTTC
CASSQVKGNYGYTF
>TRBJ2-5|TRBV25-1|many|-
TGTGCCAGCAGTGTGGACCCGTACCAAGAGACCCAGTACTTC
CASSVDPYQETQYF
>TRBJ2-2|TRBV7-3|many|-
TGTGCCAGCAGCTTAACGAGAAGCACCGGGGAGCTGTTTTTT
CASSLTRSTGELFF
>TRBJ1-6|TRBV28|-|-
TGTGCCAGCATGAGCTGGAATTCACCCCTCCACTTT
CASMSWNSPLHF
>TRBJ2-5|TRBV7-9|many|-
TGTGCCAGCAGCTCAGGAAGGGGAGAGACCCAGTACTTC
CASSSGRGETQYF
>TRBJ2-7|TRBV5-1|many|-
TGCGCCAGCAGCTTGGAAGGAACTCGGACTGGCTACGAGCAGTACTTC
CASSLEGTRTGYEQYF
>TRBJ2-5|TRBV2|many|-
TGTGCCAGCAGTGAAGTGCGGCAAGAGACCCAGTACTTC
CASSEVRQETQYF